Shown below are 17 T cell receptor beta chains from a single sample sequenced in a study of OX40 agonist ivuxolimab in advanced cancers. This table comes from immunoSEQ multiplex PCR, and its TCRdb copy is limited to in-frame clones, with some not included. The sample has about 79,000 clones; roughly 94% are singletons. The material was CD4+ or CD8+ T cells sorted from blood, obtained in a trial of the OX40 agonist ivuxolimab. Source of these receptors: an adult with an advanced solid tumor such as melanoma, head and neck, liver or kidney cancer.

The CDR3 here is CASSQEGSGTGELFF. The CDR3 region has the DNA TGCGCCAGCAGCCAAGAAGGGAGTGGGACCGGGGAGCTGTTTTTT. The chain couples TRBV4-1 to TRBJ2-2, with D possibly being TRBD2 (5 bases). The V gene's germline CDR1 is MGHRA and CDR2 YSYEKL. Trimming took 0 bases from V and 5 from J, leaving 10 bases between them. The CDR3 runs to 15 residues.

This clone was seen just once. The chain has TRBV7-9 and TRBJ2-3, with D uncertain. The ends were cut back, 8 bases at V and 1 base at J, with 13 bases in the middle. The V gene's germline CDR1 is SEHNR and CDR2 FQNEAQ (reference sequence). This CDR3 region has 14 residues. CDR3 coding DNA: TGTGCCAGCTTGAAAGTAGGCCGCACAGATACGCAGTATTTT. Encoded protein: CASLKVGRTDTQYF.

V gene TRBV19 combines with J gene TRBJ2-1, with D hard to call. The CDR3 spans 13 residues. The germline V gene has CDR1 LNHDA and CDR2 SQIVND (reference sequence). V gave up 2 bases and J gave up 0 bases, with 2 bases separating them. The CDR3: CASSISSYNEQFF. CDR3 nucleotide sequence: TGTGCCAGTAGTATAAGCTCCTACAATGAGCAGTTCTTC. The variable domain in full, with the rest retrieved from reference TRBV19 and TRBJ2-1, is DGGITQSPKYLFRKEGQNVTLSCEQNLNHDAMYWYRQDPGQGLRLIYYSQIVNDFQKGDIAEGYSVSREKKESFPLTVTSAQKNPTAFYLCASSISSYNEQFFGPGTRLTVL.

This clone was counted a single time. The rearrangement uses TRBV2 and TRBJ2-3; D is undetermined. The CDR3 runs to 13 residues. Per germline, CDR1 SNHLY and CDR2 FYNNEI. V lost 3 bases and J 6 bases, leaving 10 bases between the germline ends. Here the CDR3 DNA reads TGTGCCAGCAGTGACCCCAATGCCGATACGCAGTATTTT. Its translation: CASSDPNADTQYF.

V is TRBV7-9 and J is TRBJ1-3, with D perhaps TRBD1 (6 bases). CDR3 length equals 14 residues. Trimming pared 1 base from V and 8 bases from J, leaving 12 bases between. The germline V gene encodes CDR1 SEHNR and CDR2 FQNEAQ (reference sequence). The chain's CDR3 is CASSLGSRGHTIYF. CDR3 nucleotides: TGTGCCAGCAGCTTAGGAAGCAGGGGTCACACCATATATTTT.

CDR3 residues: CASRDYRTAGNTIYF. In nucleotides, the CDR3 is TGTGCCAGCAGGGACTACCGGACAGCTGGAAACACCATATATTTT. This chain joins TRBV6-6 and TRBJ1-3, with D tentatively TRBD1 (6 bases). This CDR3 spans 15 amino acids. Germline V gives CDR1 MNHNY, CDR2 SVGAGI (reference sequence). Trimming removed 6 bases from V and 2 bases from J, with 14 bases in between.

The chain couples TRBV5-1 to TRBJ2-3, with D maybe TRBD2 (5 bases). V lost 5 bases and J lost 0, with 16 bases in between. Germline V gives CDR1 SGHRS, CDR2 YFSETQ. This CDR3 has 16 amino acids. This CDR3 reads CASRSHLDSSTDTQYF. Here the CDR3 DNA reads TGCGCCAGCAGAAGCCACCTGGACTCTAGCACAGATACGCAGTATTTT.

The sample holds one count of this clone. The CDR3 DNA follows: TGCGCCAGCTCTTACTCCTACGAGCAGTACTTC. Protein product: CASSYSYEQYF. V and J are TRBV5-1 and TRBJ2-7; D gene uncertain. Germline V CDR1 and CDR2: SGHRS, YFSETQ. V was trimmed by 7 bases and J by 0 bases, leaving 5 bases between them. The CDR3 extends over 11 amino acids.

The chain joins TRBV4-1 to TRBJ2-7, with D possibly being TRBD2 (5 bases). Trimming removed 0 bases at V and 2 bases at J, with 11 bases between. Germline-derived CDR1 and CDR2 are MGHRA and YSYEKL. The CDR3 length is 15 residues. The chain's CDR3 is CASSQDTSGPYEQYF. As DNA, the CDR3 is TGCGCCAGCAGCCAAGATACTAGTGGCCCCTACGAGCAGTACTTC.

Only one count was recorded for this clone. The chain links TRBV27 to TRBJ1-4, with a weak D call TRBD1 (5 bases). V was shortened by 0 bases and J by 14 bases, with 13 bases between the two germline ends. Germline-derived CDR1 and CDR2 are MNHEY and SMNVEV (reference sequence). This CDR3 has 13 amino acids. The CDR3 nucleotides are TGTGCCAGCAGTTTATCCCCGGGGGGGTATCTGTTTTTT. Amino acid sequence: CASSLSPGGYLFF.

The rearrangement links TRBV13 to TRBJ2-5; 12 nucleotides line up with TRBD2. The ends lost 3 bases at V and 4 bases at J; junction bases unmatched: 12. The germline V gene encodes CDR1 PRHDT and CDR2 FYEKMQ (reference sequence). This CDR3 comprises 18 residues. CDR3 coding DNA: TGTGCCAGCAGCTTCCCCCCTAGCGGGGGGGCGGGAAGAGAGACCCAGTACTTC. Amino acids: CASSFPPSGGAGRETQYF.

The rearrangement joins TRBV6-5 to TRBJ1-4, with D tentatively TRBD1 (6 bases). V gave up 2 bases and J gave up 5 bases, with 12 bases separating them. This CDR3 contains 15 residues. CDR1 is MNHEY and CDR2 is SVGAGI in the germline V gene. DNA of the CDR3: TGTGCCAGCAGTTACGGAGGGGGTTCCAATGAAAAACTGTTTTTT. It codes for CASSYGGGSNEKLFF.

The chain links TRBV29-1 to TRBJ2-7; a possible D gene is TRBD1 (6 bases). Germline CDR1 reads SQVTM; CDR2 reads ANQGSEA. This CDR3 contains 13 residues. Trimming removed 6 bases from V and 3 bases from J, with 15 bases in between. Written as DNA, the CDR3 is TGCAGCGTGGCCGGGACAATGGGCTACGAGCAGTACTTC. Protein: CSVAGTMGYEQYF.

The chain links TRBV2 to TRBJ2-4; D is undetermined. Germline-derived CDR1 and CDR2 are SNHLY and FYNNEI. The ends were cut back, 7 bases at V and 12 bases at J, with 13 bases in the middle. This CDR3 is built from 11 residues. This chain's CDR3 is CASKRIGSQYF. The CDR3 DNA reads TGTGCCAGCAAGCGAATAGGGTCTCAGTACTTC.

CDR3 protein: CASSSRDRGTGELFF. The CDR3 nucleotides read TGTGCCAGCAGCTCCCGGGACAGGGGTACCGGGGAGCTGTTTTTT. This chain joins TRBV5-6 and TRBJ2-2; 10 nucleotides line up with TRBD1. The V segment lost 3 bases and the J segment 5 bases; nucleotides outside the gene matches: 4. There are 15 residues in the CDR3. Germline V gene sequence: CDR1 SGHDT, CDR2 YYEEEE. The variable domain in full, completed from reference TRBV5-6 and TRBJ2-2, reads DAGVTQSPTHLIKTRGQQVTLRCSPKSGHDTVSWYQQALGQGPQFIFQYYEEEERQRGNFPDRFSGHQFPNYSSELNVNALLLGDSALYLCASSSRDRGTGELFFGEGSRLTVL.

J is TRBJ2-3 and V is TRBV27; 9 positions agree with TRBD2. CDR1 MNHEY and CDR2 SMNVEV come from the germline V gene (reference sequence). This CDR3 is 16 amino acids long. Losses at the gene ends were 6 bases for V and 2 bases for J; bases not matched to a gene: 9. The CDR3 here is CASSPGAGGTTDTQYF. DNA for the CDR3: TGTGCCAGCAGCCCGGGGGCGGGGGGGACCACAGATACGCAGTATTTT.

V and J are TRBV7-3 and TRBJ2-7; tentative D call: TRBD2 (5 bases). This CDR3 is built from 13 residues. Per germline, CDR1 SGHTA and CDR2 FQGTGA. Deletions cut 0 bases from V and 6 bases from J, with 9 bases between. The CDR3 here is CASSLTPAGEQYF. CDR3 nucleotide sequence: TGTGCCAGCAGCTTAACCCCCGCGGGCGAGCAGTACTTC.